The entry below gives a single TCR beta chain sequence along with its context. As yet, its antigen is unknown. The junction had 7 bases not matched to a gene; V was cut back by 6 bases and J by 4 bases. This CDR3 contains 15 residues. Germline V gene sequence: CDR1 SNHLY, CDR2 FYNNEI. The data stem from a study of T cell responses to AZD1222 COVID-19 vaccine. General study findings and limits: Sampled repertoires all dated from after the peak T cell response.

The assay was immunoSEQ multiplex PCR, and TCRdb's table has in-frame clones only and misses some. The sample consists of approximately 190,000 clones, more than 75% of them appearing once. The receptor's source is an adult in good health. The chain couples TRBV2 to TRBJ1-5, with 9 bases lining up with TRBD1. The material sequenced was peripheral blood, taken on day 0 of AZD1222 vaccination. The CDR3 reads CASRELTGGNQPQHF. The CDR3, as DNA: TGTGCCAGCAGAGAACTGACAGGGGGTAATCAGCCCCAGCATTTT.